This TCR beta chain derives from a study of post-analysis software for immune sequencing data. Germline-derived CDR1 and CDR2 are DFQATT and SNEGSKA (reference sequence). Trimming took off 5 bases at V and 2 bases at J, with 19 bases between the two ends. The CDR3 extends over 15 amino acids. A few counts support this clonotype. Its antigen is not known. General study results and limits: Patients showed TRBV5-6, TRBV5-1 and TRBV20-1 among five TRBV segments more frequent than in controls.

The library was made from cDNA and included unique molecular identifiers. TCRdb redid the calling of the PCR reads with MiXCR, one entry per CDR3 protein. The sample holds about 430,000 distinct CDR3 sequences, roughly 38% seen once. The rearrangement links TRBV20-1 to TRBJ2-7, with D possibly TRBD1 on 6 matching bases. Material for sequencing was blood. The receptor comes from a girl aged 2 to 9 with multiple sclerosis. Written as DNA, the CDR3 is TGCAGTGCTGATCCGGGACACTTAACGCCCTACGAGCAGTACTTC. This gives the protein CSADPGHLTPYEQYF.